Below are 9 T cell receptor beta chains sequenced from a single sample in a study of CD8 T cells in Susac syndrome. Reverse transcription of about 0.45 to 1 ug RNA was performed with random hexamers. TCRdb independently ran MiXCR on the immunoSEQ multiplex PCR reads; one entry per CDR3 protein. Counted here are some 96,000 distinct CDR3 sequences, around 96% occurring once; the ten biggest clones make up 0.3%. Input material: CD8+ T cells from PBMCs. The receptors were sampled from a human donor with Susac syndrome.

This clonotype was seen a single time. This sequence joins TRBV4-1 and TRBJ1-5, with a possible D match to TRBD1 (6 bases). Germline CDR1 reads MGHRA; CDR2 reads YSYEKL. This CDR3 spans 16 amino acids. The ends were cut back, 1 base at V and 6 bases at J, with 16 bases in the middle. This chain's CDR3 is CASSQGRVRGSQPQHF. The DNA for the CDR3 is TGCGCCAGCAGCCAAGGAAGGGTCAGGGGCTCTCAGCCCCAGCATTTT.

The chain combines TRBV3-1 with TRBJ2-5, with 7 bases identical to TRBD1. The V segment lost 3 bases and the J segment 5 bases; nucleotides outside the gene matches: 9. CDR1 is LGHDT, CDR2 YNNKEL, per germline (reference sequence). This CDR3 has 15 residues. CDR3 sequence: CASSHGPTGIETQYF. The CDR3 bases are TGTGCCAGCAGCCACGGACCGACAGGGATCGAGACCCAGTACTTC.

The chain is built from TRBV4-1 and TRBJ2-1, with 12 bases aligning to TRBD2. Germline-derived CDR1 and CDR2 are MGHRA and YSYEKL. The V and J ends lost 2 bases and 4 bases, in that order; junction bases with no gene match: 3. This CDR3 contains 16 residues. DNA of the CDR3: TGCGCCAGCAGCCAACTAGCGGGGGGGCTTTACAATGAGCAGTTCTTC. Residues: CASSQLAGGLYNEQFF.

This clonotype appeared once. The genes are TRBV12-3 or TRBV12-4 and TRBJ2-1, with D perhaps matching TRBD2 (7 bases). V lost 8 bases and J lost 3, with 20 bases in between. This CDR3 contains 16 residues. CDR3 loop: CASGGIMGGFYNEQFF. For the CDR3, the DNA is TGTGCCAGCGGGGGCATTATGGGGGGGTTCTACAATGAGCAGTTCTTC.

The chain couples TRBV4-1 to TRBJ2-5, with D hard to call. The CDR3 runs 15 residues. Germline V gene lookup returns CDR1 MGHRA and CDR2 YSYEKL. V was trimmed by 1 base and J by 2 bases, leaving 11 bases between them. CDR3 residues: CASSQVVGNQETQYF. In nucleotides, the CDR3 is TGCGCCAGCAGCCAAGTAGTAGGGAATCAAGAGACCCAGTACTTC.

CDR3 in DNA: TGTGCCACCAGCATTGGTACGGAACCCTACAATGAGCAGTTCTTC. It yields the protein CATSIGTEPYNEQFF. The V gene is TRBV15, the J gene TRBJ2-1, with D uncertain. Deletions cut 4 bases from V and 2 bases from J, with 12 bases between. CDR3 length: 15 amino acids. Germline V CDR1 and CDR2: LNHNV, YYDKDF (reference sequence).

V gene TRBV29-1 combines with J gene TRBJ2-1, with D maybe TRBD2 (6 bases). V was trimmed by 4 bases and J by 9 bases, leaving 13 bases between them. CDR1 is SQVTM, CDR2 ANQGSEA, per germline. This CDR3 has 12 amino acids. CDR3 residues: CSVVSAGIEQFF. The CDR3 nucleotides are TGCAGCGTTGTATCGGCGGGAATTGAGCAGTTCTTC.

CDR3 in DNA: TGTGCCACCAGTGTCCCCAGAAGCAGGGGCGGTCAGCCCCAGCATTTT. Amino acid sequence: CATSVPRSRGGQPQHF. The chain carries TRBV24-1 and TRBJ1-5; D perhaps matches TRBD1 (6 bases). V lost 5 bases and J 6 bases, leaving 19 bases between the germline ends. Germline V CDR1 and CDR2: KGHDR, SFDVKD. This CDR3 is built from 16 residues.

The chain has TRBV28 and TRBJ2-7; 15 nucleotides line up with TRBD2. Germline lookup yields CDR1 MDHEN and CDR2 SYDVKM. J gave up 9 bases and V 2 bases, and 8 bases lay outside the gene matches. This CDR3 has 16 amino acids. The CDR3 DNA is TGTGCCAGCAGTTTACGCGGACTAGCGGGAGGGGACGGGCAGTACTTC. As protein: CASSLRGLAGGDGQYF.